What follows are 24 T cell receptor beta chains derived from one specimen sequenced in a study of shared clonotypes between healthy human individuals. Assay used: immunoSEQ multiplex PCR; TCRdb lists only in-frame clones, some missing. The data hold about 580,000 clones, with roughly 98% observed a single time. Naive CD8 cells comprised CD45RO-negative, CCR7-positively selected cells, excluding terminally differentiated effector memory CD45RA+ cells. The sequenced sample was naive CD8+ T cells sorted from blood. These receptors all stem from a young man in good health.

The chain joins TRBV9 to TRBJ2-2; 16 bases map to TRBD2. The CDR3 has 23 residues. Per the germline V gene, CDR1 is SGDLS and CDR2 is YYNGEE. V shed 4 bases, J shed 2 bases, and the junction held 20 bases outside the gene matches. This chain's CDR3 is CASSKKPRGTSGRAESNTGELFF. The CDR3 DNA reads TGTGCCAGCAGCAAAAAACCGAGGGGGACTAGCGGGAGGGCCGAATCTAACACCGGGGAGCTGTTTTTT.

V and J are TRBV4-3 and TRBJ2-7; 9 bases align to TRBD1. J was trimmed by 2 bases and V by 0 bases; bases with no gene match: 2. Germline lookup yields CDR1 LGHNA and CDR2 YSLEER. This CDR3 is 15 amino acids long. The CDR3 is CASSQERQGAYEQYF. DNA of the CDR3: TGCGCCAGCAGCCAAGAAAGACAGGGGGCCTACGAGCAGTACTTC.

For the CDR3, the DNA is TGTGCCAGCAGTTTAGGTCAGCCCCGCAATCAGCCCCAGCATTTT. It codes for CASSLGQPRNQPQHF. The V call is TRBV27, the J call TRBJ1-5, with D uncertain. Germline V gene data show CDR1 as MNHEY and CDR2 as SMNVEV (reference sequence). This CDR3 has 15 amino acids. V was trimmed by 2 bases and J by 2 bases, leaving 10 bases between them.

The chain employs TRBV29-1 and TRBJ2-7; TRBD2 matches 7 bases. CDR3 length: 13 residues. Germline lookup yields CDR1 SQVTM and CDR2 ANQGSEA. The ends lost 3 bases at V and 4 bases at J; junction bases unmatched: 6. CDR3 residues: CSVDAGVEYEQYF. The CDR3 DNA is TGCAGCGTTGACGCGGGAGTAGAGTACGAGCAGTACTTC.

As to this clone: Distinct nucleotide sequences in the sample also encode this CDR3. The gene calls are TRBV9 and TRBJ2-3; no definite D call. Trimming removed 0 bases at V and 5 bases at J, with 4 bases between. Germline CDR1 and CDR2: SGDLS and YYNGEE. The CDR3 contains 12 residues. CDR3 bases: TGTGCCAGCAGCGTAGGTGGAGATACGCAGTATTTT. This codes for CASSVGGDTQYF.

This clone was recorded a few times. The rearrangement links TRBV15 to TRBJ2-1, with D unclear. Trimming left V 5 bases short and J 8 bases short, with 7 bases between. Germline CDR1 is LNHNV and CDR2 is YYDKDF (reference sequence). The CDR3 consists of 11 residues. This CDR3 is CATSGVDEQFF. The DNA for the CDR3 is TGTGCCACCAGCGGAGTGGATGAGCAGTTCTTC.

This clone was observed a single time. This chain joins TRBV7-9 and TRBJ2-2; no clear D gene. Germline V gene lookup returns CDR1 SEHNR and CDR2 FQNEAQ (reference sequence). This CDR3 comprises 14 residues. V lost 1 base to trimming and J lost 5 bases, with 8 bases between them. Here the CDR3 DNA reads TGTGCCAGCAGCTTAGGGGCCTTAACCGGGGAGCTGTTTTTT. Its translation: CASSLGALTGELFF.

The chain has TRBV15 and TRBJ2-7, with 12 bases aligning to TRBD2. Unmatched junction bases numbered 6, after V lost 5 bases and J lost 7 bases. The germline CDR1 and CDR2 sequences are LNHNV and YYDKDF (reference sequence). This CDR3 comprises 14 residues. The CDR3 coding sequence is TGTGCCACCAGCGTCGAACTAGCGGGAGGTGAGCAGTACTTC. Protein product: CATSVELAGGEQYF.

This clone was seen a single time. The V call is TRBV4-1, the J call TRBJ2-1, with TRBD2 matching 10 bases. The germline gives CDR1 MGHRA, CDR2 YSYEKL. The CDR3 length is 16 residues. After removal of 4 bases from V and 2 bases from J, the junction contained 5 bases not matched to a gene. The CDR3 coding sequence is TGCGCCAGCAGCCTCCTAGCGGGAGACACCTACAATGAGCAGTTCTTC. Its translation is CASSLLAGDTYNEQFF.

The chain joins TRBV27 to TRBJ2-1, with 10 bases fitting TRBD2. The CDR3 is made up of 16 amino acids. The germline CDR1 and CDR2 sequences are MNHEY and SMNVEV (reference sequence). V gave up 3 bases and J gave up 6 bases; unmatched junction bases: 8. CDR3 DNA: TGTGCCAGCAGTTTCCAGACACTAGCGGGATCCAATGAGCAGTTCTTC. Its translation is CASSFQTLAGSNEQFF.

The rearrangement links TRBV4-1 to TRBJ2-7; 10 nucleotides match TRBD2. The CDR3 consists of 18 residues. Germline CDR1 reads MGHRA; CDR2 reads YSYEKL. With 0 bases clipped from V and 5 bases from J, the junction kept 13 bases outside the gene matches. CDR3 protein: CASSQEGVASGSHNEQYF. CDR3 nucleotides: TGCGCCAGCAGCCAAGAGGGGGTCGCTAGCGGGAGTCATAACGAGCAGTACTTC.

V gene TRBV4-3 combines with J gene TRBJ2-7; 9 positions agree with TRBD2. The length of the CDR3 is 16 residues. Germline CDR1 and CDR2: LGHNA and YSLEER. The junction had 7 bases not matched to a gene; V was cut back by 1 base and J by 3 bases. The CDR3 DNA is TGCGCCAGCAGCCAAGTTGCGGGAGGGCCGCGCTACGAGCAGTACTTC. This translates into CASSQVAGGPRYEQYF.

The chain couples TRBV7-9 to TRBJ2-5; 8 bases align to TRBD2. There are 13 residues in the CDR3. V lost 8 bases to trimming and J lost 5 bases; unmatched junction nucleotides: 7. CDR1 is SEHNR, CDR2 FQNEAQ, per germline (reference sequence). CDR3 nucleotides: TGTGCCAGCCTCGGTGGCGGGAGGGAGACCCAGTACTTC. It is translated as CASLGGGRETQYF.

The V gene is TRBV2, the J gene TRBJ2-4, with TRBD2 as a possible D gene (5 bases). CDR3 length: 18 amino acids. Germline CDR1 is SNHLY and CDR2 is FYNNEI. Trimming pared 1 base from V and 8 bases from J, leaving 24 bases between. CDR3 in amino acids: CASSEGSRKPGRRYIQYF. For the CDR3, the DNA is TGTGCCAGCAGTGAAGGCTCAAGGAAGCCAGGACGGAGGTACATTCAGTACTTC.

The rearrangement joins TRBV14 to TRBJ2-7; 9 nucleotides agree with TRBD2. The CDR3 is made up of 15 amino acids. Per germline, CDR1 SGHDN and CDR2 FVKESK. J gave up 3 bases and V 4 bases, and 7 bases lay outside the gene matches. The DNA of the CDR3 is TGTGCCAGCAGCCCTCCGACTAGCGGATACTACGAGCAGTACTTC. Protein: CASSPPTSGYYEQYF.

The chain uses TRBV2 and TRBJ1-1; possibly TRBD1 for D (5 bases). Per germline, CDR1 SNHLY and CDR2 FYNNEI. The V and J ends lost 6 bases and 0 bases respectively, with 11 bases between them. The CDR3 sequence is 14 residues long. CDR3 coding DNA: TGTGCCAGCAGCCGCAGGGCTTTGAACACTGAAGCTTTCTTT. It codes for CASSRRALNTEAFF.

V gene TRBV28 combines with J gene TRBJ2-3; 8 nucleotides agree with TRBD2. The ends lost 3 bases at V and 5 bases at J; junction bases unmatched: 1. This CDR3 contains 13 residues. Germline CDR1 MDHEN, CDR2 SYDVKM. The CDR3 protein is CASSLLAGDTQYF. The CDR3 DNA reads as TGTGCCAGCAGTTTGCTAGCGGGAGATACGCAGTATTTT.

The chain employs TRBV29-1 and TRBJ1-1; 7 nucleotides match TRBD1. V gave up 6 bases and J gave up 0 bases; unmatched junction bases: 4. The CDR3 is 13 amino acids. Per the germline V gene, CDR1 is SQVTM and CDR2 is ANQGSEA. CDR3 sequence: CSVGQEMNTEAFF. Written as DNA, the CDR3 is TGCAGCGTCGGACAGGAAATGAACACTGAAGCTTTCTTT.

The chain employs TRBV27 and TRBJ2-1; D possibly corresponds to TRBD2 (6 bases). The CDR3 is 15 residues long. Germline loops: CDR1 MNHEY, CDR2 SMNVEV (reference sequence). The germline V and J ends were trimmed by 1 base and 8 bases, with 15 bases remaining between them. The CDR3 is CASSLYAGSVDEQFF. DNA of the CDR3: TGTGCCAGCAGTTTATATGCCGGGAGTGTCGATGAGCAGTTCTTC.

The J gene is TRBJ2-5, the V gene TRBV13, with a tentative D call TRBD2 (6 bases). CDR1 and CDR2 from the germline V gene are PRHDT and FYEKMQ (reference sequence). The CDR3 consists of 16 residues. The V and J ends lost 0 bases and 5 bases respectively, with 16 bases between them. The CDR3 sequence: CASSLGGAGREETQYF. The CDR3 region has the DNA TGTGCCAGCAGCTTAGGTGGGGCGGGTCGGGAGGAGACCCAGTACTTC.

Notes on this clone: The identical CDR3 is also encoded by other nucleotide sequences in the sample. The J gene is TRBJ2-1, the V gene TRBV15; D is perhaps TRBD2 (5 bases). Germline V CDR1 and CDR2: LNHNV, YYDKDF (reference sequence). V was pared by 2 bases and J by 0 bases, with 8 bases between. This CDR3 spans 15 amino acids. CDR3 amino acids: CATSRSGSSYNEQFF. In nucleotides, the CDR3 is TGTGCCACCAGCAGAAGCGGCAGCTCCTACAATGAGCAGTTCTTC.

The CDR3: CASSLGGSGYTDTQYF. DNA of the CDR3: TGCGCCAGCAGCTTGGGCGGGAGTGGGTACACAGATACGCAGTATTTT. The chain links TRBV5-1 to TRBJ2-3, with 7 positions matching TRBD2. V lost 0 bases, J lost 2 bases, and 6 bases stayed unmatched. Germline V CDR1 and CDR2: SGHRS, YFSETQ. This CDR3 region has 16 residues. Complete variable domain (other parts from reference TRBV5-1 and TRBJ2-3): KAGVTQTPRYLIKTRGQQVTLSCSPISGHRSVSWYQQTPGQGLQFLFEYFSETQRNKGNFPGRFSGRQFSNSRSEMNVSTLELGDSALYLCASSLGGSGYTDTQYFGPGTRLTVL.

A remark on this clone: In the same sample, other DNA sequences code for this CDR3. The chain has TRBV10-3 and TRBJ2-7, with D possibly matching TRBD1 (5 bases). Germline V gene lookup returns CDR1 ENHRY and CDR2 SYGVKD. V was pared by 3 bases and J by 2 bases, with 8 bases between. This CDR3 is built from 13 residues. The CDR3 DNA reads as TGTGCCATCAGTGAAGGGGTTACCTACGAGCAGTACTTC. Its translation is CAISEGVTYEQYF.

The chain has TRBV18 and TRBJ2-7; 7 bases align to TRBD1. V dropped 5 bases and J dropped 3; count of bases not matched to a gene: 10. Germline values: CDR1 KGHSH, CDR2 LQKENI. The CDR3 extends over 15 amino acids. This CDR3 is CASSSEPGQSYEQYF. The CDR3 DNA reads TGTGCCAGCTCAAGCGAACCGGGACAGAGCTACGAGCAGTACTTC. Full variable domain (missing parts from reference TRBV18 and TRBJ2-7): NAGVMQNPRHLVRRRGQEARLRCSPMKGHSHVYWYRQLPEEGLKFMVYLQKENIIDESGMPKERFSAEFPKEGPSILRIQQVVRGDSAAYFCASSSEPGQSYEQYFGPGTRLTVT.